This T cell receptor beta chain was documented in a study of cytomegalovirus exposure and HLA in healthy donors. This clone has just a few counts. Primers included in the PCR were 60 Vbeta and 13 Jbeta primers. TCRdb's copy holds only in-frame clones and misses some; the assay was immunoSEQ multiplex PCR. The sample includes around 110,000 clones, 55% to 65% of them seen just once. The CDR3 is made up of 13 amino acids. Germline V lookup: CDR1 LNHDA, CDR2 SQIVND (reference sequence). V lost 6 bases, J lost 5 bases, and 10 bases lay in between. The receptor comes from a woman aged 40 to 55 in good health and CMV-seropositive. The chain carries TRBV19 and TRBJ1-4, with D unclear. Sequences were obtained from PBMCs. DNA of the CDR3: TGTGCCAGTAGAAGCGGGAGGAATGAAAAACTGTTTTTT. Translated: CASRSGRNEKLFF.